The 28 T cell receptor beta chains below were found in one sample sequenced in a study of OX40 agonist ivuxolimab in advanced cancers. Here immunoSEQ multiplex PCR was the method, and the copy in TCRdb shows in-frame clones only, minus some. Of over 45,000 clones in the sample, 85% were seen once. This material consisted of CD4+ or CD8+ T cells sorted from blood, taken in a trial of the OX40 agonist ivuxolimab. The receptor source for this set is an adult with an advanced solid tumor such as melanoma, head and neck, liver or kidney cancer.

The chain links TRBV6-1 to TRBJ2-7; D ambiguous. Per the germline V gene, CDR1 is MNHNS and CDR2 is SASEGT. There are 15 residues in the CDR3. V dropped 6 bases and J dropped 0 bases, with 15 bases sitting between them. The CDR3 DNA reads as TGTGCCAGCAGAGTACGGACGGAAAGCTCCTACGAGCAGTACTTC. Translated: CASRVRTESSYEQYF.

The rearrangement joins TRBV6-1 to TRBJ1-2; no firm D call. CDR3 length equals 14 residues. The germline V gene has CDR1 MNHNS and CDR2 SASEGT. The V and J ends lost 1 base and 4 bases respectively, with 10 bases between them. CDR3: CASSEDGRSYGYTF. The CDR3 DNA is TGTGCCAGCAGTGAAGATGGGAGGAGCTATGGCTACACCTTC.

The gene calls are TRBV6-6 and TRBJ2-7, with D maybe TRBD1 (6 bases). Between the trimmed V and J ends, which lost 8 bases and 0 bases, there was a span of 11 bases. The germline V gene has CDR1 MNHNY and CDR2 SVGAGI (reference sequence). CDR3 length equals 13 residues. In DNA, the CDR3 is TGTGCCAGCCAGGGGCAGAGCTCCTACGAGCAGTACTTC. Residues: CASQGQSSYEQYF.

The V gene is TRBV21-1, the J gene TRBJ2-3. TRBV21-1 has pseudogene status. This CDR3 is 16 amino acids long. In DNA, the CDR3 is TGTGCCAGCATCCTAGGGGGGAGACGCTTGTCAGATACGCAGTATTTT. It encodes CASILGGRRLSDTQYF.

Relative to its sample, this clone is medium-sized (0.01 to 0.1%). The chain carries TRBV7-6 and TRBJ2-2, with D unclear. Germline CDR1 is SGHVS and CDR2 is FNYEAQ. The CDR3 has 17 residues. With 1 base removed from V and 4 bases from J, the gap between germline ends came to 16 bases. CDR3 DNA: TGTGCCAGCAGCTTAGGAAGCCAGGCCAGGCCCACCGGGGAGCTGTTTTTT. It encodes CASSLGSQARPTGELFF.

This clone was observed once. The J gene is TRBJ1-4, the V gene TRBV6-5; 9 bases agree with TRBD1. The CDR3 totals 13 residues. Germline V gives CDR1 MNHEY, CDR2 SVGAGI. The junction had 6 bases not matched to a gene; V was cut back by 6 bases and J by 10 bases. CDR3 bases: TGTGCCAGCAGGCTCGACAGGGGGGGAAAACTGTTTTTT. Encoded protein: CASRLDRGGKLFF.

The CDR3 coding sequence is TGTGCCAGCTCACCACCCGGGAGCTCCTACAATGAGCAGTTCTTC. It specifies CASSPPGSSYNEQFF. This sequence joins TRBV18 and TRBJ2-1, with D perhaps TRBD2 (6 bases). CDR1 is KGHSH and CDR2 is LQKENI in the germline V gene. Trimming took off 0 bases at V and 0 bases at J, with 6 bases between the two ends. This CDR3 is built from 15 residues.

The V and J genes are TRBV5-1 and TRBJ2-3; no definite D call. V lost 1 base and J 6 bases, leaving 9 bases between the germline ends. Germline V lookup: CDR1 SGHRS, CDR2 YFSETQ. The CDR3 is 13 residues long. CDR3: CASSLQPGDTQYF. Here the CDR3 DNA reads TGCGCCAGCAGCTTGCAGCCTGGGGATACGCAGTATTTT.

This clone was detected a few times. The V and J genes are TRBV5-1 and TRBJ2-3; D tentatively reads TRBD1 or TRBD2 (5 bases each). The CDR3 consists of 15 residues. Germline lookup yields CDR1 SGHRS and CDR2 YFSETQ. The V and J ends lost 0 bases and 6 bases respectively, with 14 bases between them. In DNA form, the CDR3 reads TGCGCCAGCAGCTTGGAGGGGAGCCAGGCGGATACGCAGTATTTT. Protein sequence: CASSLEGSQADTQYF. Variable domain in full (rest from reference TRBV5-1 and TRBJ2-3): KAGVTQTPRYLIKTRGQQVTLSCSPISGHRSVSWYQQTPGQGLQFLFEYFSETQRNKGNFPGRFSGRQFSNSRSEMNVSTLELGDSALYLCASSLEGSQADTQYFGPGTRLTVL.

The chain joins TRBV5-1 to TRBJ2-3; perhaps TRBD1 as D (5 bases). CDR3 length: 16 amino acids. The germline gives CDR1 SGHRS, CDR2 YFSETQ. Trimming took off 3 bases at V and 4 bases at J, with 18 bases between the two ends. In DNA, the CDR3 is TGCGCCAGCAGCTATCTGGGCAGGGATGGGCCAGATACGCAGTATTTT. Encoded protein: CASSYLGRDGPDTQYF.

This clone turned up a few times. The chain recombines TRBV30 with TRBJ2-1; D is perhaps TRBD1 (6 bases). The V end was cut by 2 bases, the J end by 9 bases, with 17 bases between. This CDR3 has 14 residues. In germline, CDR1 is GTSNPN, CDR2 SVGIG (reference sequence). CDR3 nucleotides: TGTGCCTGGAGTAGGGGGACCTCGTGGGGTGAGCAGTTCTTC. It codes for CAWSRGTSWGEQFF.

The chain has TRBV7-9 and TRBJ1-3; the match to TRBD1 covers 10 bases. The CDR3 is 18 amino acids. V shed 5 bases and J 4 bases; nucleotides not matched to a gene: 14. CDR1 and CDR2 (germline): SEHNR, FQNEAQ (reference sequence). CDR3 DNA: TGTGCCAGCAGCGGCAAAGGGACAGGGGCAGAGCCCGGAAACACCATATATTTT. Translated: CASSGKGTGAEPGNTIYF. The complete variable domain, with remaining parts taken from reference TRBV7-9 and TRBJ1-3, reads DTGVSQNPRHKITKRGQNVTFRCDPISEHNRLYWYRQTLGQGPEFLTYFQNEAQLEKSRLLSDRFSAERPKGSFSTLEIQRTEQGDSAMYLCASSGKGTGAEPGNTIYFGEGSWLTVV.

In this sample, this clone turned up once. The rearrangement joins TRBV6-1 to TRBJ2-5; 8 bases line up with TRBD1. Germline V gives CDR1 MNHNS, CDR2 SASEGT. The CDR3 contains 17 residues. Trimming cost V 0 bases and J 5 bases; bases outside gene matches: 11. The CDR3 nucleotides read TGTGCCAGCAGTGAAGCGGGTCCCGCCAGGGGGCTGGAGACCCAGTACTTC. The encoded protein is CASSEAGPARGLETQYF.

This rearrangement joins TRBV18 to TRBJ1-1; maybe TRBD1 (5 bases). V was cut by 0 bases and J by 0 bases, with 14 bases left in between. The CDR3 runs 17 residues. Germline CDR1 is KGHSH and CDR2 is LQKENI. CDR3 nucleotides: TGTGCCAGCTCACCACCGAGGCCAGGGATTATGAACACTGAAGCTTTCTTT. The encoded protein is CASSPPRPGIMNTEAFF.

J is TRBJ1-2 and V is TRBV25-1; 10 bases agree with TRBD1. The V gene's germline CDR1 is MGHDK and CDR2 SYGVNS. The CDR3 is 15 amino acids. V gave up 3 bases and J gave up 2 bases; unmatched junction bases: 3. The CDR3 here is CASSDPGQGNYGYTF. As DNA, the CDR3 is TGTGCCAGCAGTGATCCGGGACAGGGGAACTATGGCTACACCTTC.

The chain combines TRBV2 with TRBJ2-7; TRBD1 matches 8 bases. The CDR3 has 15 amino acids. In germline, CDR1 is SNHLY, CDR2 FYNNEI. The V segment lost 0 bases and the J segment 6 bases; nucleotides outside the gene matches: 7. The CDR3 coding sequence is TGTGCCAGCAGTGAAGCTAGACAGGGGATTGGCGAGCAGTACTTC. It is translated as CASSEARQGIGEQYF.

CDR3 residues: CASSSAPGTGGYNEQFF. In DNA, the CDR3 is TGTGCCAGCAGCTCAGCCCCCGGGACAGGGGGTTACAATGAGCAGTTCTTC. V and J are TRBV7-9 and TRBJ2-1; 11 nucleotides line up with TRBD1. V was clipped by 4 bases and J by 4 bases; unmatched bases: 9. The CDR3 length is 17 residues. Germline V lookup: CDR1 SEHNR, CDR2 FQNEAQ (reference sequence).

This clone was recorded only once. The V gene is TRBV2, the J gene TRBJ2-3; 10 bases fit TRBD2. Germline-derived CDR1 and CDR2 are SNHLY and FYNNEI. Trimming cost V 2 bases and J 5 bases; bases outside gene matches: 4. The CDR3 has 15 amino acids. In DNA, the CDR3 is TGTGCCAGCAGTGAACTAGCGGGAGTTCAAGATACGCAGTATTTT. Its translation: CASSELAGVQDTQYF.

This rearrangement joins TRBV2 to TRBJ2-1; D unclear. CDR1 and CDR2 from the germline V gene are SNHLY and FYNNEI. CDR3 length: 13 amino acids. The germline V and J ends were trimmed by 8 bases and 9 bases, with 17 bases remaining between them. The CDR3: CASWWASITEQFF. CDR3 coding DNA: TGTGCCAGCTGGTGGGCCTCGATCACTGAGCAGTTCTTC.

This rearrangement joins TRBV29-1 to TRBJ1-2; tentative D call: TRBD1 (5 bases). The V end lost 5 bases, the J end lost 8 bases, and 15 bases lay between the germline ends. This CDR3 is 12 amino acids long. CDR1 and CDR2 (germline): SQVTM, ANQGSEA. The CDR3 DNA follows: TGCAGCGTTAATACGTGGGGCGGAGGCTACACCTTC. Protein product: CSVNTWGGGYTF.

The chain has TRBV18 and TRBJ2-7; 10 bases map to TRBD2. The J segment lost 5 bases and the V segment lost 3 bases, leaving 4 bases of the junction unmatched. CDR1 is KGHSH, CDR2 LQKENI, per germline. The CDR3 contains 14 residues. The CDR3: CASSPLAGEDEQYF. As DNA, the CDR3 is TGTGCCAGCTCACCGCTAGCGGGAGAGGACGAGCAGTACTTC.

This clone occurred once. V usage is TRBV10-2 and J usage is TRBJ2-3, with D unclear. The CDR3 has 13 residues. With 4 bases removed from V and 4 bases from J, the gap between germline ends came to 9 bases. Looked up from germline, CDR1 is WSHSY and CDR2 is SAAADI. This CDR3 reads CASSVGSADTQYF. CDR3 nucleotides: TGCGCCAGCAGTGTTGGGTCGGCAGATACGCAGTATTTT.

The gene calls are TRBV29-1 and TRBJ2-3; possibly TRBD1 for D (5 bases). The V end was cut by 4 bases, the J end by 2 bases, with 7 bases between. The germline CDR1 and CDR2 sequences are SQVTM and ANQGSEA. The CDR3 extends over 12 amino acids. CDR3 sequence: CSVARATDTQYF. CDR3 bases: TGCAGCGTTGCCAGGGCCACAGATACGCAGTATTTT.

This sequence joins TRBV30 and TRBJ2-3; 8 bases map to TRBD2. Germline CDR1 reads GTSNPN; CDR2 reads SVGIG (reference sequence). The CDR3 length is 14 residues. Trimming removed 8 bases from V and 1 base from J; junction bases left unmatched: 8. The CDR3 nucleotides are TGTGCCCTAAGTAGCGGGAAGGGCACAGATACGCAGTATTTT. This codes for CALSSGKGTDTQYF.

The chain links TRBV28 to TRBJ1-5; D remains unclear. The CDR3 runs to 16 residues. V dropped 2 bases and J dropped 5 bases, with 16 bases sitting between them. Germline lookup yields CDR1 MDHEN and CDR2 SYDVKM. This CDR3 is CASSLAGLNLYQPQHF. CDR3 bases: TGTGCCAGCAGTTTAGCAGGACTAAACTTGTATCAGCCCCAGCATTTT.

J is TRBJ1-6 and V is TRBV15; maybe TRBD1 (5 bases). Trimming shortened V by 0 bases and J by 8 bases, and 11 bases separated the two germline ends. The CDR3 runs 15 residues. In germline, CDR1 is LNHNV, CDR2 YYDKDF (reference sequence). Here the CDR3 reads CATSRDLGRDSPLHF. For the CDR3, the DNA is TGTGCCACCAGCAGAGATCTGGGCAGGGATTCACCCCTCCACTTT.

V is TRBV18 and J is TRBJ2-7; 10 bases match TRBD1. Germline lookup yields CDR1 KGHSH and CDR2 LQKENI. With V trimmed by 3 bases and J by 6 bases, 8 bases remained unmatched. The CDR3 spans 15 residues. The CDR3 here is CASSPRQGAGGEQYF. The CDR3 coding sequence is TGTGCCAGCTCACCTCGACAGGGGGCTGGAGGCGAGCAGTACTTC.

This chain joins TRBV11-2 and TRBJ1-1; possible D gene TRBD1, 5 bases. With 5 bases removed from V and 4 bases from J, the gap between germline ends came to 11 bases. The CDR3 contains 13 residues. In germline, CDR1 is SGHAT, CDR2 FQNNGV. The CDR3 region is CASSVTRGTEAFF. CDR3 bases: TGTGCCAGCAGCGTAACTAGGGGCACTGAAGCTTTCTTT.